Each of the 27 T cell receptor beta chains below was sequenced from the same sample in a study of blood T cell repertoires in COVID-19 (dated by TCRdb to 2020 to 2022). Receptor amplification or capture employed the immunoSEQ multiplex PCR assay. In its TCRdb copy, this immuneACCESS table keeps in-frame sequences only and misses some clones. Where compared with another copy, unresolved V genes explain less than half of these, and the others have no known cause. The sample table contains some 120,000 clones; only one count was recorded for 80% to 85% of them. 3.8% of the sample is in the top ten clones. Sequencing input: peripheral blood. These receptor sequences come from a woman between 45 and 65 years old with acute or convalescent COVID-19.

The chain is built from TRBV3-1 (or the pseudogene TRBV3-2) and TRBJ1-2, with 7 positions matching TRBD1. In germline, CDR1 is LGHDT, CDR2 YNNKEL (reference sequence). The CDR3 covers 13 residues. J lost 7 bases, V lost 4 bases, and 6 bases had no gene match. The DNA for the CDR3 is TGTGCCAGCAGCCCTGGCAGGGGGTCTGGCTACACCTTC. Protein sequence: CASSPGRGSGYTF.

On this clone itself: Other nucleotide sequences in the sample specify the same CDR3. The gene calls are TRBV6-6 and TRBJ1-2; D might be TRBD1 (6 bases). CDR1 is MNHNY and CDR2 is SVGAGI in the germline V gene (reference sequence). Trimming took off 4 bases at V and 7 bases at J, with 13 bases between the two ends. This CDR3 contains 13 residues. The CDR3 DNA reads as TGTGCCAGCAGTTCTACAGGGTCTGGTGGCTACACCTTC. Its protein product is CASSSTGSGGYTF.

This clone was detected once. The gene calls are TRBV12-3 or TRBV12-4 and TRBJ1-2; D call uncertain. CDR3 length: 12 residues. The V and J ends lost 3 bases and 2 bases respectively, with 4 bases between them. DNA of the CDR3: TGTGCCAGCAGTTTCCGGAACTATGGCTACACCTTC. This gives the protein CASSFRNYGYTF.

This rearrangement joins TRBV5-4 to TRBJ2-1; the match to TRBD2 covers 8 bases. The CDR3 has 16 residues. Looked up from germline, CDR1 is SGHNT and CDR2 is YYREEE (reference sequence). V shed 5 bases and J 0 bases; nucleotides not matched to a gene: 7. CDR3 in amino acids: CASSPPGTSSYNEQFF. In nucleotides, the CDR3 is TGTGCCAGCAGTCCACCCGGGACTAGCTCCTACAATGAGCAGTTCTTC.

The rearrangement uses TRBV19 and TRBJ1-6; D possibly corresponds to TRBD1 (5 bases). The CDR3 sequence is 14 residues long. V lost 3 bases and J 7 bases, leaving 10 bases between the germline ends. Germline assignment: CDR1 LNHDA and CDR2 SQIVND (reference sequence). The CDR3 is CASSIKGRNSPLHF. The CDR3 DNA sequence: TGTGCCAGTAGTATTAAGGGGCGGAATTCACCCCTCCACTTT.

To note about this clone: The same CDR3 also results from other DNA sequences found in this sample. The CDR3 DNA reads TGTGCCAGCAGTTTGTCCGGCTATGGCTACACCTTC. Its protein product is CASSLSGYGYTF. The chain employs TRBV28 and TRBJ1-2; D is uncertain. The CDR3 totals 12 residues. The germline gives CDR1 MDHEN, CDR2 SYDVKM. V was pared by 3 bases and J by 4 bases, with 6 bases between.

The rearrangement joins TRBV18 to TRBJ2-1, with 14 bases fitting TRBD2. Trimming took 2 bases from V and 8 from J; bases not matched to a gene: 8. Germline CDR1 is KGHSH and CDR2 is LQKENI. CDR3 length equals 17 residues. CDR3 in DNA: TGTGCCAGCTCACCAAACCGACTAGCGGGAGGGCGGGATGAGCAGTTCTTC. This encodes CASSPNRLAGGRDEQFF.

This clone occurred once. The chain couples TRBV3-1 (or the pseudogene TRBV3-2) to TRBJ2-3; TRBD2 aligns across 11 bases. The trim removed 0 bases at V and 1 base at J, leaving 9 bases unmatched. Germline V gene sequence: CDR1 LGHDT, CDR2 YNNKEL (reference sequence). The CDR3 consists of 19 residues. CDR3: CASSQDPKTSGGRTDTQYF. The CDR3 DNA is TGTGCCAGCAGCCAAGACCCAAAAACTAGCGGGGGCCGCACAGATACGCAGTATTTT.

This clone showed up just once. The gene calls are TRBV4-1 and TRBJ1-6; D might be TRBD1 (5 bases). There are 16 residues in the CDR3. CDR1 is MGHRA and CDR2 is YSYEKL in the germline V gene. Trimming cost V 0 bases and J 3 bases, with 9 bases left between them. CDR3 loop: CASSQDPDSYNSPLHF. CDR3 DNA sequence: TGCGCCAGCAGCCAAGATCCAGACAGCTATAATTCACCCCTCCACTTT.

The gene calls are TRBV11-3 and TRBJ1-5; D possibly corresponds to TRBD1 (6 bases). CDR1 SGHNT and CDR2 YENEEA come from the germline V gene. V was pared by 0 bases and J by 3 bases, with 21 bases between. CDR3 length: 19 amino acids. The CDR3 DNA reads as TGTGCCAGCAGCTTAGATCGAAGAGGGGTACAGGGCAACAATCAGCCCCAGCATTTT. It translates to CASSLDRRGVQGNNQPQHF.

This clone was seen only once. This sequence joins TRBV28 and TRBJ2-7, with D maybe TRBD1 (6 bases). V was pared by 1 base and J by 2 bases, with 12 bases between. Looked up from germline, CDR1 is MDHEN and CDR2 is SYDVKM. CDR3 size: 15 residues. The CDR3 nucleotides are TGTGCCAGCAGTTTATCCTTGACAGGTGCCTACGAGCAGTACTTC. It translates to CASSLSLTGAYEQYF.

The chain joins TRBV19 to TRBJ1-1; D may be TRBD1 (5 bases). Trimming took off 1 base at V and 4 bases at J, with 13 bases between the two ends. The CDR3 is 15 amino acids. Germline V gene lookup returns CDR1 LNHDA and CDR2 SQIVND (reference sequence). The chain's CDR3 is CASSIGGQGGTEAFF. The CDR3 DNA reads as TGTGCCAGTAGTATAGGGGGCCAGGGCGGCACTGAAGCTTTCTTT.

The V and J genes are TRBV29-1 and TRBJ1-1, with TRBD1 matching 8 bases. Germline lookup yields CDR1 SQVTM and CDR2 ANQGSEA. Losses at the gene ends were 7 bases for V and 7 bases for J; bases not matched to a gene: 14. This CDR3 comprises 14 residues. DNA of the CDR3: TGCAGCGCGTCGCGGACAGGGATCAGTAGTGAAGCTTTCTTT. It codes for CSASRTGISSEAFF.

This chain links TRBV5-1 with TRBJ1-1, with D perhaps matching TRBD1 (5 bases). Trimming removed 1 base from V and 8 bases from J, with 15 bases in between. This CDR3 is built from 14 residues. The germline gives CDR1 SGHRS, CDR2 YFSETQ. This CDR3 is CASSLLYQGTEAFF. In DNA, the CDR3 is TGCGCCAGCAGCTTGTTGTACCAGGGAACCGAAGCTTTCTTT.

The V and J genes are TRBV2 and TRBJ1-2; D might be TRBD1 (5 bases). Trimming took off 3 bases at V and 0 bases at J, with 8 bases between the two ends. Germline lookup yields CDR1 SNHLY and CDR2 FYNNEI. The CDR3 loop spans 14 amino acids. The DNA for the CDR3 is TGTGCCAGCAGTGACAGGGTCCCTAACTATGGCTACACCTTC. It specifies CASSDRVPNYGYTF.

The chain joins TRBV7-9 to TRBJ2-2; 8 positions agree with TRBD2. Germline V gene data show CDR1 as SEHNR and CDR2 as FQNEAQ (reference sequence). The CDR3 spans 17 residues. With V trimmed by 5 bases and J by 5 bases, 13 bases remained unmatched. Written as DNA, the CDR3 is TGTGCCAGCAGCCCTAGATCGGCGGGAGGCGAAACCGGGGAGCTGTTTTTT. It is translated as CASSPRSAGGETGELFF.

The CDR3 sequence: CASSPRRSGQLGNQPQHF. CDR3 DNA sequence: TGTGCCAGCTCACCACGGCGATCGGGACAGTTGGGCAATCAGCCCCAGCATTTT. This chain joins TRBV18 and TRBJ1-5; TRBD1 matches 7 bases. J gave up 2 bases and V 1 base, and 11 bases lay outside the gene matches. CDR3 length equals 18 residues. Germline assignment: CDR1 KGHSH and CDR2 LQKENI.

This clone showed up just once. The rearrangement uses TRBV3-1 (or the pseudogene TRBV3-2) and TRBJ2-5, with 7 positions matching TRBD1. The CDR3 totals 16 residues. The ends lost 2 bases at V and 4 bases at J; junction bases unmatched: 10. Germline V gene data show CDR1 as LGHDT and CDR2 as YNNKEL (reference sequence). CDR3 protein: CASSQFRQGQGETQYF. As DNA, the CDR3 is TGTGCCAGCAGCCAATTCCGACAGGGTCAGGGAGAGACCCAGTACTTC.

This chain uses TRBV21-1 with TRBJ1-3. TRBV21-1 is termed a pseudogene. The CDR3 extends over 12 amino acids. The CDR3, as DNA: TGTGCCAGCAGCCCCCGTGGAAACACCATATATTTT. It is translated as CASSPRGNTIYF.

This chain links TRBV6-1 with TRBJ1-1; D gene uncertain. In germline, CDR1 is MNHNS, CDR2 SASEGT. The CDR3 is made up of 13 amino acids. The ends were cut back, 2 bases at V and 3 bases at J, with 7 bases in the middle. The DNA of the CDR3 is TGTGCCAGCAGTGAAAACATGGACACTGAAGCTTTCTTT. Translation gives CASSENMDTEAFF.

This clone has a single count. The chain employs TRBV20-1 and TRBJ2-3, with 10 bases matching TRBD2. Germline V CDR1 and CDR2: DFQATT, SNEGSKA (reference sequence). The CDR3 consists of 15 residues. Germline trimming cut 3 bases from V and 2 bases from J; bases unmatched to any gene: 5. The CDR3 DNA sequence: TGCAGTGCTAGTTCTAGCGGGGGATCCACAGATACGCAGTATTTT. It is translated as CSASSSGGSTDTQYF.

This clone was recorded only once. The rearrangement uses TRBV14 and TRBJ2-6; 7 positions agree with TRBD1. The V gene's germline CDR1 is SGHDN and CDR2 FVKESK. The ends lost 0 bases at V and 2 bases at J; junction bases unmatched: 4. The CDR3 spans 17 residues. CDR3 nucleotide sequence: TGTGCCAGCAGCCAAGACAGGGGGAAAGCTGGGGCCAACGTCCTGACTTTC. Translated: CASSQDRGKAGANVLTF.

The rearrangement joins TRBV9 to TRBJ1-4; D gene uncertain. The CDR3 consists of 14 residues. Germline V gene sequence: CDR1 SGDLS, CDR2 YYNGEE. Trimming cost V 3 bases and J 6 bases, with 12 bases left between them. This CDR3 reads CASSAGGWDEKLFF. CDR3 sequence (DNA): TGTGCCAGCAGCGCCGGAGGGTGGGATGAAAAACTGTTTTTT.

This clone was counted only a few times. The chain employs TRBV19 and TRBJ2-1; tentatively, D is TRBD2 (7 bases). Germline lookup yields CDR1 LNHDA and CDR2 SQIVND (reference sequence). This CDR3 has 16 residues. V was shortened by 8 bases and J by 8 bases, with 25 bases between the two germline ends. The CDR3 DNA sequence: TGTGCCAGTGTATCCTCAGCCCATACCGGGGGGCATGAGCAGTTCTTC. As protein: CASVSSAHTGGHEQFF.

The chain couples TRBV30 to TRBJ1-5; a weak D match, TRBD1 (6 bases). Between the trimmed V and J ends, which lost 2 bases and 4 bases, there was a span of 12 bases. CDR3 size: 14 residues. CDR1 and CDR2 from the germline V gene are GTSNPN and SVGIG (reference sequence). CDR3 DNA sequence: TGTGCCTGGAGTCGGGCAGGGGCGAATCAGCCCCAGCATTTT. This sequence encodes CAWSRAGANQPQHF.

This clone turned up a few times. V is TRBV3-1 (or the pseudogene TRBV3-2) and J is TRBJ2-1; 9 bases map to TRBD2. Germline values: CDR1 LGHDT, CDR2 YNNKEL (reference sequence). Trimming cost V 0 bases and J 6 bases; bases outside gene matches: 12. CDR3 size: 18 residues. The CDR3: CASSQEGALAGVSNEQFF. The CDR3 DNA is TGTGCCAGCAGCCAAGAGGGGGCCTTAGCGGGAGTATCCAATGAGCAGTTCTTC.

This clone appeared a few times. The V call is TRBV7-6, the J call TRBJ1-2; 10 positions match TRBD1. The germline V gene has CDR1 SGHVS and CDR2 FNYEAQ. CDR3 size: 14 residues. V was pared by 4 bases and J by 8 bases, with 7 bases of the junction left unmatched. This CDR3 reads CASSSSDRGHGYTF. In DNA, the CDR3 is TGTGCCAGCAGCTCCAGTGACAGGGGGCACGGCTACACCTTC.